This paragraph covers one T cell receptor (beta chain) sequence. The antigen is undetermined. In the same sample, other DNA sequences code for this CDR3. The CDR3 is 14 amino acids. Trimming pared 4 bases from V and 4 bases from J, leaving 10 bases between. Germline CDR1 SGHTA, CDR2 FQGNSA. This entry is derived from a study of T cells in localized non-small cell lung cancer. Points from the study as a whole: In adjacent lung, a median around 52 of the top 100 tumor clones were found. Uninvolved adjacent lung showed the highest T cell clonality, exceeding tumor. Elevated circulating T cell density in blood was associated with longer overall survival.

The method was immunoSEQ multiplex PCR; TCRdb's version includes in-frame clones alone and lacks a portion of them. Of some 56,000 clones detected, around 86% appear once; the ten largest clones hold 5.2%. This rearrangement joins TRBV7-2 to TRBJ2-2; TRBD2 is a possible D gene (6 bases). The sequenced sample was peripheral blood, obtained before any cancer treatment. The sequence came from a woman aged 35-75 years with stage I lung adenocarcinoma. CDR3 sequence: CASSWRRGTGELFF. DNA for the CDR3: TGTGCCAGCAGCTGGCGGCGGGGCACCGGGGAGCTGTTTTTT.